The source of this T cell receptor (beta chain) is a study of T cell clones after liver transplantation. Study-level points and caveats: A significant post-transplant drop in circulating graft-donor-reactive CD4 TCRbeta sequences occurred in most of the 8 subjects.

As to this clone: Its antigen is undetermined.

TCRdb's copy holds only in-frame clones and misses some; the assay was immunoSEQ multiplex PCR. The sample has about 72,000 clones, 90% seen once; the top ten hold 2.7%. The CDR3 consists of 16 residues. The V segment lost 4 bases and the J segment 1 base; nucleotides outside the gene matches: 4. Germline V gene lookup returns CDR1 SGHNT and CDR2 YYREEE (reference sequence). The starting material was CD4+ T cells from blood, obtained before liver transplant. This chain uses TRBV5-4 with TRBJ2-5; 13 bases align to TRBD2. The clonotype originates from a human donor who received a liver transplant. The CDR3 is CASSQGTSGVQETQYF. DNA of the CDR3: TGTGCCAGCAGCCAAGGGACTAGCGGGGTCCAAGAGACCCAGTACTTC.